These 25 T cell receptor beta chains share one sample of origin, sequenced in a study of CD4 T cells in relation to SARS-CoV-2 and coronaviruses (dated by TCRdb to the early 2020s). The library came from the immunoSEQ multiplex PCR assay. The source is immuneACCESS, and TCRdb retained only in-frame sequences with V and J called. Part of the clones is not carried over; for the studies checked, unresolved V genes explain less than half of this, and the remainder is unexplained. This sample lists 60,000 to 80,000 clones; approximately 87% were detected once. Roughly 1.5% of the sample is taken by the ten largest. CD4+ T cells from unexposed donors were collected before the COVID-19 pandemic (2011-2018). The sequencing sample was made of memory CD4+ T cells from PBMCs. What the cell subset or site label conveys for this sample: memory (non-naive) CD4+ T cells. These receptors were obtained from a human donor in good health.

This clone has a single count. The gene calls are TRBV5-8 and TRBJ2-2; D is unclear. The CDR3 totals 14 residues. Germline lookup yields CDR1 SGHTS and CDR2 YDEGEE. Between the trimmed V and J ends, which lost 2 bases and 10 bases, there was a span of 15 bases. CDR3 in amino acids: CASSLRLGKLELFF. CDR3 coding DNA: TGTGCCAGCAGCTTACGGTTGGGGAAACTGGAGCTGTTTTTT.

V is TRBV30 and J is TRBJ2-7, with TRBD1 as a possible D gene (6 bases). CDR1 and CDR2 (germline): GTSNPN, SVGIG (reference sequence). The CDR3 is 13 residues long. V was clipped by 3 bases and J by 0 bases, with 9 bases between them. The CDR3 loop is CAWSYRDSYEQYF. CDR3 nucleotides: TGTGCCTGGAGCTACAGGGACTCCTACGAGCAGTACTTC. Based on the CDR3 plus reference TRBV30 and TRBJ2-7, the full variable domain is SQTIHQWPATLVQPVGSPLSLECTVEGTSNPNLYWYRQAAGRGLQLLFYSVGIGQISSEVPQNLSASRPQDRQFILSSKKLLLSDSGFYLCAWSYRDSYEQYFGPGTRLTVT.

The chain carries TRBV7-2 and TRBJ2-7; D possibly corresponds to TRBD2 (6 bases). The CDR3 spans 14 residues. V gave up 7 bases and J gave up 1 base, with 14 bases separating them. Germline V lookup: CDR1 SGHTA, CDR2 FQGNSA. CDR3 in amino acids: CASTYGTGSYEQYF. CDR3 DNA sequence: TGTGCCAGCACCTACGGGACTGGATCCTACGAGCAGTACTTC.

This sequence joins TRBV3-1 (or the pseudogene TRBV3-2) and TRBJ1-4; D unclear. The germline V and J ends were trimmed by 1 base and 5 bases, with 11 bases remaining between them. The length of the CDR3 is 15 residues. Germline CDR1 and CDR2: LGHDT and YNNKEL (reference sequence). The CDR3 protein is CASSQVRGWNEKLFF. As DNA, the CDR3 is TGTGCCAGCAGCCAAGTCCGGGGTTGGAATGAAAAACTGTTTTTT.

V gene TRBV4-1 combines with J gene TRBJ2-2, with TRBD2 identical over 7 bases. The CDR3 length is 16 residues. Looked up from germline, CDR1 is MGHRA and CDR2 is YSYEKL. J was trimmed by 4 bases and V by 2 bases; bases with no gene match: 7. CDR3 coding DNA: TGCGCCAGCAGCCAATGGGGAGGGTCGGGCACCGGGGAGCTGTTTTTT. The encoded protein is CASSQWGGSGTGELFF.

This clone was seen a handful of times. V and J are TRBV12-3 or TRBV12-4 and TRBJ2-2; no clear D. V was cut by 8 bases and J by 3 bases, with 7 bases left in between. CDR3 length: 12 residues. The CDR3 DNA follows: TGTGCCAGCGGCGTGTACACCGGGGAGCTGTTTTTT. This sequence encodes CASGVYTGELFF.

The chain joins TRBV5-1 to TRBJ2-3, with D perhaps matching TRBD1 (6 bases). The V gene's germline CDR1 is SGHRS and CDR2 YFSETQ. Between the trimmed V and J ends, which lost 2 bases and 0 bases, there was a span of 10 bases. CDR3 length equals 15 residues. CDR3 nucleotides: TGCGCCAGCAGCTTAACAGGGTCTAGCACAGATACGCAGTATTTT. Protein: CASSLTGSSTDTQYF.

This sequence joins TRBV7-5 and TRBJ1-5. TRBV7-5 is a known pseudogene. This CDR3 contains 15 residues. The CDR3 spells CVRSPPRGVYQPQHF. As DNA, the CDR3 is TGTGTCAGAAGCCCCCCGAGGGGGGTTTATCAGCCCCAGCATTTT.

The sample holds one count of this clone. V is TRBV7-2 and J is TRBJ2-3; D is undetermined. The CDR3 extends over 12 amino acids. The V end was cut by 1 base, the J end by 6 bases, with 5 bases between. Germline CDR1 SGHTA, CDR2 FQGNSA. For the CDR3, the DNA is TGTGCCAGCAGCTTAGTCCAGGATACGCAGTATTTT. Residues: CASSLVQDTQYF.

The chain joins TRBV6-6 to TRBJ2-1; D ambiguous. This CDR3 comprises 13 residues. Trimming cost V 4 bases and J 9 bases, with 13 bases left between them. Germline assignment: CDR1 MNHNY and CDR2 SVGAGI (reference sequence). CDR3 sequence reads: CASSFLVRGEQFF. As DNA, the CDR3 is TGTGCCAGCAGTTTTCTAGTTCGCGGTGAGCAGTTCTTC.

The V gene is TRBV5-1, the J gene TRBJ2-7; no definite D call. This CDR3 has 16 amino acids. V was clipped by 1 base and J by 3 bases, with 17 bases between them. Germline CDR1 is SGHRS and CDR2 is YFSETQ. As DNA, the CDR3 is TGCGCCAGCAGCTTGTCTGCAGGCCGCCCCCACTACGAGCAGTACTTC. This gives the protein CASSLSAGRPHYEQYF.

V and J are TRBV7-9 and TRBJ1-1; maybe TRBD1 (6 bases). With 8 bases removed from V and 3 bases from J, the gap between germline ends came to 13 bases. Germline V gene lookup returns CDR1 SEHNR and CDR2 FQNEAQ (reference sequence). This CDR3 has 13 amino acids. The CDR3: CASQGQGDTEAFF. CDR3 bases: TGTGCCAGCCAGGGGCAGGGAGACACTGAAGCTTTCTTT.

CDR3 residues: CASSLVGAGYEQYF. CDR3 DNA: TGTGCCAGCAGCTTGGTTGGGGCGGGCTACGAGCAGTACTTC. This chain uses TRBV5-4 with TRBJ2-7; perhaps D is TRBD1 or TRBD2 (5 bases each). CDR3 size: 14 residues. Germline-derived CDR1 and CDR2 are SGHNT and YYREEE (reference sequence). V was clipped by 0 bases and J by 3 bases, with 10 bases between them.

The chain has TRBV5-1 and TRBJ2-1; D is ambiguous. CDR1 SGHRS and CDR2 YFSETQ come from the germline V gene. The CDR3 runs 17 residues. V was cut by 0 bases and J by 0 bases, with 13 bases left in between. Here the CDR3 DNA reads TGCGCCAGCAGCTTGGATGTACCCCCGAGCTCCTACAATGAGCAGTTCTTC. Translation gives CASSLDVPPSSYNEQFF.

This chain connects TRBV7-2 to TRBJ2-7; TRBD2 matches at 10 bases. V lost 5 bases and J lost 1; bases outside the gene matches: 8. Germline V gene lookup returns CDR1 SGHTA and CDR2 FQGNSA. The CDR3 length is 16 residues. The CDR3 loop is CASSKWGTSVSYEQYF. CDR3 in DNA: TGTGCCAGCAGCAAATGGGGGACTAGCGTTTCCTACGAGCAGTACTTC.

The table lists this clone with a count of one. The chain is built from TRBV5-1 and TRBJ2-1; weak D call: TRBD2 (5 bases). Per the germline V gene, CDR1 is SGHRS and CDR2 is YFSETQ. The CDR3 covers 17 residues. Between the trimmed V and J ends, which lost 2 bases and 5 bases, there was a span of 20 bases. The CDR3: CASSLSAAYNQNNEQFF. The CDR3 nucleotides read TGCGCCAGCAGCTTATCAGCGGCCTACAACCAGAACAATGAGCAGTTCTTC. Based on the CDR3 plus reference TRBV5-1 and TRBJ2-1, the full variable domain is KAGVTQTPRYLIKTRGQQVTLSCSPISGHRSVSWYQQTPGQGLQFLFEYFSETQRNKGNFPGRFSGRQFSNSRSEMNVSTLELGDSALYLCASSLSAAYNQNNEQFFGPGTRLTVL.

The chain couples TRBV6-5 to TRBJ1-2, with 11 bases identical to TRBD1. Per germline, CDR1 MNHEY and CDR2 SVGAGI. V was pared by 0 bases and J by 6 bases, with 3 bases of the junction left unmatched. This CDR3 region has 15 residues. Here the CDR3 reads CASSYSRTGGNGYTF. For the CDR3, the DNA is TGTGCCAGCAGTTACTCGAGGACAGGGGGCAATGGCTACACCTTC.

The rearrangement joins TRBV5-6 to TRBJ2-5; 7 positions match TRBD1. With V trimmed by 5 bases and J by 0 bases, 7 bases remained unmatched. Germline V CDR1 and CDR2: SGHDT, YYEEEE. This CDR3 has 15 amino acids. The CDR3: CASSQTGTDQETQYF. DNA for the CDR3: TGTGCCAGCAGTCAAACCGGGACAGACCAAGAGACCCAGTACTTC. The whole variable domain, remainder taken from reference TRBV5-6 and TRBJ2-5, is DAGVTQSPTHLIKTRGQQVTLRCSPKSGHDTVSWYQQALGQGPQFIFQYYEEEERQRGNFPDRFSGHQFPNYSSELNVNALLLGDSALYLCASSQTGTDQETQYFGPGTRLLVL.

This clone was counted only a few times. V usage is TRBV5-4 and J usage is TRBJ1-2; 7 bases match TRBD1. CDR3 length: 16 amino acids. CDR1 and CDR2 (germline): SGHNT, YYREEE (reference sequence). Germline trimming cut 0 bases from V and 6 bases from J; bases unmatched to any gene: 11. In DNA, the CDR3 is TGTGCCAGCAGCTTGGTATCCGGGACAGACGGGCATGGCTACACCTTC. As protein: CASSLVSGTDGHGYTF.

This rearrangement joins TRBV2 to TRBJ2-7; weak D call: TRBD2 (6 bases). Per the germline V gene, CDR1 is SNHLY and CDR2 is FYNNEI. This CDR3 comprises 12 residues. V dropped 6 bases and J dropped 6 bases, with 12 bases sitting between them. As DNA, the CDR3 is TGTGCCAGCAGCAAACTAGCTGCCGAGCAGTACTTC. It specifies CASSKLAAEQYF.

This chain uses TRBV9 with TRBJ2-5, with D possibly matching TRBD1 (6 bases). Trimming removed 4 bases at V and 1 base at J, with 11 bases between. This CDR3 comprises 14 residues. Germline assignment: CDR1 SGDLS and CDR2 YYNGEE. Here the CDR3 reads CASSSSRGQETQYF. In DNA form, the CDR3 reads TGTGCCAGCAGCTCAAGCAGGGGCCAAGAGACCCAGTACTTC.

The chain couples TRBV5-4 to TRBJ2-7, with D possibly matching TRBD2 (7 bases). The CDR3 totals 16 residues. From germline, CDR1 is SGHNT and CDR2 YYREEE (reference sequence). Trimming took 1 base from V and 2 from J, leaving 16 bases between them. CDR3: CASSLNLRGAPYEQYF. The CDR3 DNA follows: TGTGCCAGCAGCTTGAATCTTCGGGGGGCTCCCTACGAGCAGTACTTC.

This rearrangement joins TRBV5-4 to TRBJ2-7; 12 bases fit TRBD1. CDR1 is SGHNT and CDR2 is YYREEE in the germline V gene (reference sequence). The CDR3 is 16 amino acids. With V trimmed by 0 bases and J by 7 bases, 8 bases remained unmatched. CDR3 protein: CASSLAPGQGAGEQYF. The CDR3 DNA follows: TGTGCCAGCAGCTTGGCGCCGGGACAGGGGGCTGGGGAGCAGTACTTC. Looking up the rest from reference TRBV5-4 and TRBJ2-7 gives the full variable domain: ETGVTQSPTHLIKTRGQQVTLRCSSQSGHNTVSWYQQALGQGPQFIFQYYREEENGRGNFPPRFSGLQFPNYSSELNVNALELDDSALYLCASSLAPGQGAGEQYFGPGTRLTVT.

The CDR3 DNA reads TGTGCCAGCAGCTTGCAGCGGGAGGGTGAGCAGTTCTTC. Encoded protein: CASSLQREGEQFF. The chain couples TRBV5-6 to TRBJ2-1; 10 bases are shared with TRBD2. The CDR3 has 13 residues. Trimming removed 1 base from V and 9 bases from J; junction bases left unmatched: 1. Germline V gene data show CDR1 as SGHDT and CDR2 as YYEEEE. Full variable domain (missing parts from reference TRBV5-6 and TRBJ2-1): DAGVTQSPTHLIKTRGQQVTLRCSPKSGHDTVSWYQQALGQGPQFIFQYYEEEERQRGNFPDRFSGHQFPNYSSELNVNALLLGDSALYLCASSLQREGEQFFGPGTRLTVL.

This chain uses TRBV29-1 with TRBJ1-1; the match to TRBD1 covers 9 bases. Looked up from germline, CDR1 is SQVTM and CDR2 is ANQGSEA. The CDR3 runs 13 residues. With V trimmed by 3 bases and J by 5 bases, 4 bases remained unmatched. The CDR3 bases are TGCAGCGTTGAGACGACAGGGGGTACTGAAGCTTTCTTT. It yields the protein CSVETTGGTEAFF.